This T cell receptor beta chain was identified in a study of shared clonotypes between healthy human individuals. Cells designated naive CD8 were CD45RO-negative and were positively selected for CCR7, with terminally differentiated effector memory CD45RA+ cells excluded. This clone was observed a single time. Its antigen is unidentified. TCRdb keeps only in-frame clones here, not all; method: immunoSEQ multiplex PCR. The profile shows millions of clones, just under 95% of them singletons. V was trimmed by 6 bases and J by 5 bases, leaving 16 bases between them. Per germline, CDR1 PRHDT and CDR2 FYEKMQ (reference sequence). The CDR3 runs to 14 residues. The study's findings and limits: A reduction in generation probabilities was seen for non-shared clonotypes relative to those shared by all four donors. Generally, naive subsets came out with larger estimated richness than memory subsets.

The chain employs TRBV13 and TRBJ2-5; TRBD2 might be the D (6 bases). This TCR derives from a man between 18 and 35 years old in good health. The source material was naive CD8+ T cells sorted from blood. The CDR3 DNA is TGTGCCAGCAGTCAATTGCGGGGCGAGGAGACCCAGTACTTC. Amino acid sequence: CASSQLRGEETQYF.